This T cell receptor beta chain was captured by sequencing in a study of cytomegalovirus exposure and HLA in healthy donors. V was clipped by 5 bases and J by 12 bases; unmatched bases: 10. The CDR3 has 14 residues. Germline lookup yields CDR1 MNHEY and CDR2 SVGAGI. PCR primers comprised 60 Vbeta and 13 Jbeta primers. Profiling relied on immunoSEQ multiplex PCR, and the TCRdb table lists in-frame clones only, not all of them. The profile shows over 65,000 clones, 67% of them singletons. This clonotype was obtained from a woman between 50 and 59 years old in good health and CMV-seropositive. The rearrangement joins TRBV6-5 to TRBJ1-3; TRBD1 aligns across 10 bases. The sequenced sample consisted of PBMCs. The CDR3 DNA follows: TGTGCCAGCAGTGAACCCGGGACAGGGGCATTCATATATTTT. Residues: CASSEPGTGAFIYF.